A selection of T cell receptor beta chains follows, all from one sample in a study of blood T cell repertoires in COVID-19. TCRdb's copy holds only in-frame clones and misses some; the assay was immunoSEQ multiplex PCR. In the table there are some 190,000 clones, 80% to 90% of which are singletons. Sequences were obtained from peripheral blood. The origin of the receptors is a human donor with active or convalescent COVID-19. The donor label of this sample is uncertain. Both conserved end residues are part of each CDR3. Each record gives: J gene, clone size, D gene, V gene, CDR3 DNA, CDR3 protein. D genes are given only for firm matches. Size is omitted from some rows. Given values are once, few, many or a class for expanded clones.

j_gene: TRBJ2-3
abundance: -
d_gene: TRBD2
v_gene: TRBV15
CDR3nt: TGTGCCACCAGCAGAGATCCCCTAGCGGGAGGTGGGGATACGCAGTATTTT
CDR3aa: CATSRDPLAGGGDTQYF

j_gene: TRBJ1-2
abundance: -
d_gene: TRBD1
v_gene: TRBV5-1
CDR3nt: TGCGCCAGCAGCTTGGGATCAGGGGGCGACTATGGCTACACCTTC
CDR3aa: CASSLGSGGDYGYTF

j_gene: TRBJ2-5
abundance: -
d_gene: -
v_gene: TRBV9
CDR3nt: TGTGCCAGCAGCGTGGGGGCTGGATCGTCCGAGACCCAGTACTTC
CDR3aa: CASSVGAGSSETQYF

j_gene: TRBJ1-2
abundance: -
d_gene: -
v_gene: TRBV30
CDR3nt: TGTGCCTGGAGTTTGGGCGCAGGACTAGTCTATGGCTACACCTTC
CDR3aa: CAWSLGAGLVYGYTF

j_gene: TRBJ2-2
abundance: -
d_gene: -
v_gene: TRBV12-5
CDR3nt: TGTGCTAGTGGTGGGCGGTTCGGCGGACACGCGAACACCGGGGAGCTGTTTTTT
CDR3aa: CASGGRFGGHANTGELFF

j_gene: TRBJ1-4
abundance: -
d_gene: TRBD1
v_gene: TRBV19
CDR3nt: TGTGCCAGTAGAGACAGGGGGCGCGGTGAAAAACTGTTTTTT
CDR3aa: CASRDRGRGEKLFF

j_gene: TRBJ2-7
abundance: -
d_gene: -
v_gene: TRBV6-5
CDR3nt: TGTGCCAGCAGTTTGGGGACACCCAGGAGCTCCTACGAGCAGTACTTC
CDR3aa: CASSLGTPRSSYEQYF

j_gene: TRBJ2-7
abundance: -
d_gene: TRBD2
v_gene: TRBV5-1
CDR3nt: TGCGCCAGCAGCTTGGCGGGACTAGCGGGAGCCCCCTACGAGCAGTACTTC
CDR3aa: CASSLAGLAGAPYEQYF

j_gene: TRBJ1-2
abundance: few
d_gene: -
v_gene: TRBV4-2
CDR3nt: TGTGCCAGCAGCCAAGAACCCCACCCCGGGACACCGAATGGCTACACCTTC
CDR3aa: CASSQEPHPGTPNGYTF

j_gene: TRBJ1-6
abundance: -
d_gene: -
v_gene: TRBV7-9
CDR3nt: TGTGCCAGCAGCCCAAACCAGTACGGGTCACCCCTCCACTTT
CDR3aa: CASSPNQYGSPLHF

j_gene: TRBJ2-7
abundance: -
d_gene: TRBD1
v_gene: TRBV27
CDR3nt: TGTGCCAGTTCAGGGGGCACGGGCTACGAGCAGTACTTC
CDR3aa: CASSGGTGYEQYF

j_gene: TRBJ2-1
abundance: -
d_gene: -
v_gene: TRBV28
CDR3nt: TGTGCCAGCTACGTCCATAGAACAGGGCGGCCAAATGAGCAGTTCTTC
CDR3aa: CASYVHRTGRPNEQFF

j_gene: TRBJ2-5
abundance: -
d_gene: -
v_gene: TRBV2
CDR3nt: TGTGCCAGCAACTCGGAAGACAAGAGGACCCAGTACTTC
CDR3aa: CASNSEDKRTQYF

j_gene: TRBJ2-5
abundance: -
d_gene: -
v_gene: TRBV5-1
CDR3nt: TGCGCCAGCAGCTTGGGGGGGCCGGGACTACAGCTACAAGAGACCCAGTACTTC
CDR3aa: CASSLGGPGLQLQETQYF

j_gene: TRBJ2-3
abundance: few
d_gene: TRBD2
v_gene: TRBV7-9
CDR3nt: TGTGCCAGCACACTTAGCGCCGGGACTAGCGGCACAGATACGCAGTATTTT
CDR3aa: CASTLSAGTSGTDTQYF

j_gene: TRBJ2-7
abundance: -
d_gene: -
v_gene: TRBV4-3
CDR3nt: TGCGCCAGCAGCCAACAGGGTATGAGCTCCTACGAGCAGTACTTC
CDR3aa: CASSQQGMSSYEQYF

j_gene: TRBJ1-4
abundance: once
d_gene: TRBD1
v_gene: TRBV28
CDR3nt: TGTGCCAGCAGTTTTTGGGGAACGGGACAGGGGTTAGGGATGCATGAAAAACTGTTTTTT
CDR3aa: CASSFWGTGQGLGMHEKLFF

j_gene: TRBJ2-1
abundance: -
d_gene: TRBD2
v_gene: TRBV28
CDR3nt: TGTGCCAGCAGTCCCCAAAGCGGGGGTGCTTACAATGAGCAGTTCTTC
CDR3aa: CASSPQSGGAYNEQFF

j_gene: TRBJ1-6
abundance: -
d_gene: TRBD1
v_gene: TRBV27
CDR3nt: TGTGCCAGCAGTCCAGGGACAGGGGAATCACCCCTCCACTTT
CDR3aa: CASSPGTGESPLHF

j_gene: TRBJ2-3
abundance: -
d_gene: -
v_gene: TRBV9
CDR3nt: TGTGCCAGCAGCGGTCGGGCGGGGGCTAGCACAGATACGCAGTATTTT
CDR3aa: CASSGRAGASTDTQYF

j_gene: TRBJ1-2
abundance: -
d_gene: -
v_gene: TRBV5-6
CDR3nt: TGTGCCAGCAGCTTTGAACAGGCGGCGGGCTACACCTTC
CDR3aa: CASSFEQAAGYTF

j_gene: TRBJ2-7
abundance: -
d_gene: -
v_gene: TRBV19
CDR3nt: TGTGCCAGTAGTACCTATACGAAGCAGTACTTC
CDR3aa: CASSTYTKQYF

j_gene: TRBJ2-3
abundance: -
d_gene: TRBD1
v_gene: TRBV29-1
CDR3nt: TGCAGCGTTGACCCGGGACAGGTTCTTATGGGCACAGATACGCAGTATTTT
CDR3aa: CSVDPGQVLMGTDTQYF

j_gene: TRBJ1-1
abundance: -
d_gene: -
v_gene: TRBV4-3
CDR3nt: TGCGCCAGCAGCCAAGATCGACGCCAGGTGAACACTGAAGCTTTCTTT
CDR3aa: CASSQDRRQVNTEAFF

j_gene: TRBJ1-6
abundance: few
d_gene: -
v_gene: TRBV19
CDR3nt: TGTGCCAGTAGTGAAGGGGGTTCACCCCTCCACTTT
CDR3aa: CASSEGGSPLHF

j_gene: TRBJ2-5
abundance: -
d_gene: -
v_gene: TRBV11-2
CDR3nt: TGTGCCAGCAGCTTAGATCAGGTGCGCCCCGTGACCCAGTACTTC
CDR3aa: CASSLDQVRPVTQYF

j_gene: TRBJ2-7
abundance: -
d_gene: -
v_gene: TRBV7-9
CDR3nt: TGTGCCAGCAGCTTTCGGGACACCGGTATCTACGAGCAGTACTTC
CDR3aa: CASSFRDTGIYEQYF

j_gene: TRBJ2-7
abundance: -
d_gene: TRBD1
v_gene: TRBV6-5
CDR3nt: TGTGCCAGCAGAACTACAGGGGGCGAGCAGTACTTC
CDR3aa: CASRTTGGEQYF

j_gene: TRBJ2-7
abundance: -
d_gene: -
v_gene: TRBV7-8
CDR3nt: TGTGCCAGCAGCCCTAGCCTAGCCGAGCAGTACTTC
CDR3aa: CASSPSLAEQYF

j_gene: TRBJ1-2
abundance: -
d_gene: TRBD1
v_gene: TRBV4-1
CDR3nt: TGCGCCAGCAGCCGACCGGGACAGCGTACAAATGGCTACACCTTC
CDR3aa: CASSRPGQRTNGYTF

j_gene: TRBJ2-5
abundance: -
d_gene: -
v_gene: TRBV5-4
CDR3nt: TGTGCCAGCAGCTACCCCGGGGTCTCGGGGAAGACCCAGTACTTC
CDR3aa: CASSYPGVSGKTQYF

j_gene: TRBJ2-7
abundance: -
d_gene: TRBD1
v_gene: TRBV28
CDR3nt: TGTGCCAGCAGTTCCCGACAGGGGTCGTCCTACGAGCAGTACTTC
CDR3aa: CASSSRQGSSYEQYF

j_gene: TRBJ2-2
abundance: once
d_gene: TRBD2
v_gene: TRBV5-1
CDR3nt: TGCGCCAGCAGCTGGGGACTAGCGGGGGCAACCGGGGAGCTGTTTTTT
CDR3aa: CASSWGLAGATGELFF

j_gene: TRBJ2-5
abundance: -
d_gene: -
v_gene: TRBV30
CDR3nt: TGTGCCTGGGGCTTTCTGGGGGGTCAAGAGACCCAGTACTTC
CDR3aa: CAWGFLGGQETQYF

j_gene: TRBJ2-2
abundance: few
d_gene: TRBD1
v_gene: TRBV29-1
CDR3nt: TGCAGCGTTAAAAACAGGGGGCAGGAAAGCGGGGAGCTGTTTTTT
CDR3aa: CSVKNRGQESGELFF

j_gene: TRBJ1-2
abundance: -
d_gene: -
v_gene: TRBV29-1
CDR3nt: TGCAGCGTTGGGCTGATTTATGGCTACACCTTC
CDR3aa: CSVGLIYGYTF

j_gene: TRBJ2-3
abundance: -
d_gene: -
v_gene: TRBV5-1
CDR3nt: TGCGCCAGCAGCTTCGGGCTAGCCATGGGTGATACGCAGTATTTT
CDR3aa: CASSFGLAMGDTQYF

j_gene: TRBJ2-3
abundance: -
d_gene: -
v_gene: TRBV24-1
CDR3nt: TGTGCCACCAGTGATTCAGGGTTCACAGATACGCAGTATTTT
CDR3aa: CATSDSGFTDTQYF

j_gene: TRBJ1-3
abundance: -
d_gene: -
v_gene: TRBV7-9
CDR3nt: TGTGCCAGCAGCTTACAAGGGGGTGGAAACACCATATATTTT
CDR3aa: CASSLQGGGNTIYF

j_gene: TRBJ1-1
abundance: -
d_gene: TRBD1
v_gene: TRBV9
CDR3nt: TGTGCCAGCCGGGACAGGGGGCTTGAAACTGAAGCTTTCTTT
CDR3aa: CASRDRGLETEAFF

j_gene: TRBJ1-1
abundance: -
d_gene: -
v_gene: TRBV15
CDR3nt: TGTGCCACCAGCAGAGATTTAAGGGGCACTGAAGCTTTCTTT
CDR3aa: CATSRDLRGTEAFF